This passage covers 8 T cell receptor beta chains from one sample sequenced in a study of T cell responses to AZD1222 COVID-19 vaccine. Using immunoSEQ multiplex PCR, the repertoire was profiled, and TCRdb retains in-frame clones only, with some absent. The table has 60,000 to 85,000 clones, roughly 91% seen once; the top ten hold less than 20%. Sequenced material: peripheral blood, taken 28 days after the second AZD1222 dose. The receptors were sampled from an adult who received the AZD1222 COVID-19 vaccine.

The chain combines TRBV25-1 with TRBJ1-4; no clear D gene. The germline CDR1 and CDR2 sequences are MGHDK and SYGVNS. CDR3 size: 14 residues. The V end lost 0 bases, the J end lost 5 bases, and 7 bases lay between the germline ends. CDR3 amino acids: CASSEYSFNEKLFF. CDR3 DNA sequence: TGTGCCAGCAGTGAATATAGTTTCAATGAAAAACTGTTTTTT. Based on the CDR3 plus reference TRBV25-1 and TRBJ1-4, the full variable domain is EADIYQTPRYLVIGTGKKITLECSQTMGHDKMYWYQQDPGMELHLIHYSYGVNSTEKGDLSSESTVSRIRTEHFPLTLESARPSHTSQYLCASSEYSFNEKLFFGSGTQLSVL.

As for this clone: The junction shows a germline mismatch at one end, possibly a read error. The chain carries TRBV3-1 (or the pseudogene TRBV3-2) and TRBJ2-7; a weak D match, TRBD2 (5 bases). There are 13 residues in the CDR3. Per the germline V gene, CDR1 is LGHDT and CDR2 is YNNKEL (reference sequence). The CDR3 here is CASSQTHGLTGVF. CDR3 sequence (DNA): TGTGCCAGCAGCCAGACGCACGGACTTACCGGGGTCTTC.

V usage is TRBV19 and J usage is TRBJ1-5; 12 bases match TRBD1. CDR3 length equals 17 residues. V shed 5 bases, J shed 1 base, and the junction held 6 bases outside the gene matches. The germline V gene has CDR1 LNHDA and CDR2 SQIVND (reference sequence). The CDR3 spells CASSPWDRGLSNQPQHF. CDR3 DNA: TGTGCCAGTAGTCCCTGGGACAGGGGGCTGAGCAATCAGCCCCAGCATTTT.

The rearrangement joins TRBV5-6 to TRBJ1-2, with 7 nucleotides matching TRBD1. This CDR3 is 13 amino acids long. Trimming cost V 2 bases and J 5 bases; bases outside gene matches: 3. Germline values: CDR1 SGHDT, CDR2 YYEEEE. The CDR3 protein is CASSFRDSYGYTF. The CDR3 DNA reads as TGTGCCAGCAGCTTCCGGGACAGTTATGGCTACACCTTC.

The chain couples TRBV14 to TRBJ2-5; D is unclear. CDR1 is SGHDN and CDR2 is FVKESK in the germline V gene. This CDR3 has 14 amino acids. Trimming removed 6 bases from V and 5 bases from J, with 16 bases in between. CDR3 sequence: CASRPAAPLETQYF. In DNA form, the CDR3 reads TGTGCCAGCAGGCCCGCGGCTCCCCTCGAGACCCAGTACTTC.

This clone was seen only once. The gene calls are TRBV7-8 and TRBJ1-1; 9 positions agree with TRBD1. Trimming took 5 bases from V and 5 from J; bases not matched to a gene: 15. The CDR3 loop spans 17 amino acids. CDR1 and CDR2 from the germline V gene are SGHVS and FQNEAQ. CDR3 sequence: CASSAPDRGLADTEAFF. CDR3 DNA sequence: TGTGCCAGCAGCGCGCCGGACAGGGGACTCGCGGATACTGAAGCTTTCTTT.

The J gene is TRBJ1-4, the V gene TRBV7-2; D might be TRBD1 (6 bases). Germline V CDR1 and CDR2: SGHTA, FQGNSA. This CDR3 is built from 15 residues. Trimming removed 5 bases at V and 5 bases at J, with 15 bases between. The CDR3 bases are TGTGCCAGCAGCCATAGACCCACAGGGAATGAAAAACTGTTTTTT. Its protein product is CASSHRPTGNEKLFF. The full variable domain, completed using reference TRBV7-2 and TRBJ1-4, is GAGVSQSPSNKVTEKGKDVELRCDPISGHTALYWYRQSLGQGLEFLIYFQGNSAPDKSGLPSDRFSAERTGGSVSTLTIQRTQQEDSAVYLCASSHRPTGNEKLFFGSGTQLSVL.

The chain links TRBV19 to TRBJ1-2; a weak D match, TRBD1 (6 bases). This CDR3 is 12 amino acids long. Between the trimmed V and J ends, which lost 7 bases and 5 bases, there was a span of 11 bases. Germline V gene sequence: CDR1 LNHDA, CDR2 SQIVND (reference sequence). CDR3 sequence reads: CASTRTEYGYTF. As DNA, the CDR3 is TGTGCCAGTACCCGGACAGAGTATGGCTACACCTTC.